The 8 T cell receptor beta chains in this list originate from one sample, sequenced in a study of spatial heterogeneity in lung cancer. The time point is: sample taken at primary tumor resection. The study sequenced unsorted whole RNA from tumor, nontumor lung or frozen PBMC. TCRdb used MiXCR to reprocess the 5' RACE reads, holding one entry per CDR3 protein. The table has 75,000 to 85,000 distinct CDR3 sequences, more than 15% seen once; the top ten hold 5% to 8%. This specimen was PBMCs, taken at surgery. These receptors came from a male donor with early-stage non-small cell lung cancer.

The rearrangement joins TRBV6-1 to TRBJ1-5; 7 nucleotides match TRBD1. With 6 bases clipped from V and 7 bases from J, the junction kept 9 bases outside the gene matches. The CDR3 loop spans 14 amino acids. Germline loops: CDR1 MNHNS, CDR2 SASEGT. This chain's CDR3 is CASRKDRYDQPQHF. As DNA, the CDR3 is TGTGCCAGCAGGAAGGACAGGTACGACCAGCCCCAGCATTTT.

This clonotype showed up many times. V is TRBV28 and J is TRBJ1-6; 8 bases fit TRBD1. Per the germline V gene, CDR1 is MDHEN and CDR2 is SYDVKM. The CDR3 length is 14 residues. V lost 6 bases and J lost 10; bases outside the gene matches: 8. The CDR3 DNA reads TGTGCCAGCAGGAGACAGGGGATCGGGTCACCCCTCCACTTT. This sequence encodes CASRRQGIGSPLHF. Full variable domain (remainder filled in from reference TRBV28 and TRBJ1-6): DVKVTQSSRYLVKRTGEKVFLECVQDMDHENMFWYRQDPGLGLRLIYFSYDVKMKEKGDIPEGYSVSREKKERFSLILESASTNQTSMYLCASRRQGIGSPLHFGNGTRLTVT.

The chain carries TRBV5-1 and TRBJ2-5; D remains unclear. CDR1 is SGHRS and CDR2 is YFSETQ in the germline V gene. The CDR3 length is 13 residues. Trimming removed 3 bases at V and 1 base at J, with 7 bases between. CDR3 amino acids: CASSSDPQETQYF. In DNA, the CDR3 is TGCGCCAGCAGCTCCGACCCCCAAGAGACCCAGTACTTC.

This clonotype has a count of ten or more. CDR3 sequence reads: CASSLVLAGVNEQFF. The DNA of the CDR3 is TGCGCCAGCAGCTTGGTGCTAGCGGGGGTCAATGAGCAGTTCTTC. J is TRBJ2-1 and V is TRBV5-1; 10 nucleotides align to TRBD2. J gave up 6 bases and V 0 bases, and 3 bases lay outside the gene matches. Germline values: CDR1 SGHRS, CDR2 YFSETQ. The CDR3 is made up of 15 amino acids.

This clonotype was found a few times. J is TRBJ2-2 and V is TRBV20-1; the match to TRBD2 covers 13 bases. V lost 6 bases, J lost 5 bases, and 9 bases stayed unmatched. The CDR3 totals 16 residues. The germline CDR1 and CDR2 sequences are DFQATT and SNEGSKA (reference sequence). The CDR3 region is CSAPGTSGMDTGELFF. The DNA for the CDR3 is TGCAGTGCCCCGGGGACTAGCGGGATGGATACCGGGGAGCTGTTTTTT.

This clonotype has at least ten counts. V is TRBV5-8 and J is TRBJ2-3, with 8 bases that match TRBD2. The CDR3 consists of 16 residues. The germline CDR1 and CDR2 sequences are SGHTS and YDEGEE. With 0 bases clipped from V and 2 bases from J, the junction kept 5 bases outside the gene matches. The DNA of the CDR3 is TGTGCCAGCAGCTTGGGAGGAGCGGGGGACACAGATACGCAGTATTTT. Its translation is CASSLGGAGDTDTQYF.

This clonotype turned up a few times. J is TRBJ2-3 and V is TRBV28; TRBD1 agrees at 9 bases. The CDR3 spans 16 residues. Germline assignment: CDR1 MDHEN and CDR2 SYDVKM. Trimming took 5 bases from V and 2 from J; bases not matched to a gene: 8. CDR3: CASSPPDRGNTDTQYF. The DNA for the CDR3 is TGTGCCAGCAGTCCACCAGACAGGGGGAACACAGATACGCAGTATTTT.

The chain employs TRBV5-1 and TRBJ2-1, with 7 nucleotides matching TRBD1. The J segment lost 4 bases and the V segment lost 2 bases, leaving 9 bases of the junction unmatched. The germline V gene encodes CDR1 SGHRS and CDR2 YFSETQ. The CDR3 has 16 amino acids. DNA for the CDR3: TGCGCCAGCAGCTTAGGGGGCCCTAATAAATACAATGAGCAGTTCTTC. As protein: CASSLGGPNKYNEQFF. Complete variable domain (other parts from reference TRBV5-1 and TRBJ2-1): KAGVTQTPRYLIKTRGQQVTLSCSPISGHRSVSWYQQTPGQGLQFLFEYFSETQRNKGNFPGRFSGRQFSNSRSEMNVSTLELGDSALYLCASSLGGPNKYNEQFFGPGTRLTVL.